The 5 T cell receptor beta chains listed next were all sequenced from one sample in a study of TIL therapy for anti-PD-1-resistant metastatic lung cancer. Time point here: pre-treatment sample, taken before nivolumab and TIL therapy. The immunoSEQ assay was v3. The method was immunoSEQ multiplex PCR; TCRdb's version includes in-frame clones alone and lacks a portion of them. The sample contains about 47,000 clones, about 86% of which appear only once. Here the sequenced sample was blood, taken at baseline. The receptors were sampled from a person aged 25 to 80 with non-small cell lung cancer.

This clone was recorded only once. The chain is built from TRBV9 and TRBJ2-5, with 9 bases fitting TRBD2. The V segment lost 4 bases and the J segment 3 bases; nucleotides outside the gene matches: 7. This CDR3 contains 15 residues. Germline loops: CDR1 SGDLS, CDR2 YYNGEE. In DNA form, the CDR3 reads TGTGCCAGCAGCCGGGTGGCTAGCGGGGAAGAGACCCAGTACTTC. This encodes CASSRVASGEETQYF. Based on the CDR3 plus reference TRBV9 and TRBJ2-5, the full variable domain is DSGVTQTPKHLITATGQRVTLRCSPRSGDLSVYWYQQSLDQGLQFLIQYYNGEERAKGNILERFSAQQFPDLHSELNLSSLELGDSALYFCASSRVASGEETQYFGPGTRLLVL.

The chain recombines TRBV28 with TRBJ2-7; tentatively, D is TRBD1 (6 bases). The V gene's germline CDR1 is MDHEN and CDR2 SYDVKM. Trimming stripped 6 bases from V and 6 bases from J, with 18 bases between. This CDR3 comprises 14 residues. The chain's CDR3 is CASRLITNRAEQYF. CDR3 in DNA: TGTGCCAGCAGACTCATAACTAACAGGGCCGAGCAGTACTTC. Drawing the rest from reference TRBV28 and TRBJ2-7, the complete variable domain is DVKVTQSSRYLVKRTGEKVFLECVQDMDHENMFWYRQDPGLGLRLIYFSYDVKMKEKGDIPEGYSVSREKKERFSLILESASTNQTSMYLCASRLITNRAEQYFGPGTRLTVT.

The CDR3 protein is CASSSDRVPAYEQYF. In DNA, the CDR3 is TGTGCCAGCAGTTCCGACAGGGTACCAGCTTACGAGCAGTACTTC. The V call is TRBV27, the J call TRBJ2-7; TRBD1 aligns across 7 bases. V shed 4 bases and J 4 bases; nucleotides not matched to a gene: 10. The CDR3 runs 15 residues. Germline CDR1 is MNHEY and CDR2 is SMNVEV (reference sequence).

This chain connects TRBV12-3 or TRBV12-4 to TRBJ1-5, with no clear D. This CDR3 contains 12 residues. Trimming removed 3 bases at V and 7 bases at J, with 7 bases between. CDR3 bases: TGTGCCAGCAGTTTCCGACCCCAGCCCCAGCATTTT. Translating gives CASSFRPQPQHF.

This chain connects TRBV19 to TRBJ1-4, with TRBD1 matching over 12 bases. This CDR3 region has 13 residues. Losses at the gene ends were 9 bases for V and 7 bases for J; bases not matched to a gene: 3. Germline V gene data show CDR1 as LNHDA and CDR2 as SQIVND (reference sequence). The CDR3 sequence: CASRDRGREKLFF. DNA for the CDR3: TGTGCCAGCCGGGACAGGGGGCGTGAAAAACTGTTTTTT.